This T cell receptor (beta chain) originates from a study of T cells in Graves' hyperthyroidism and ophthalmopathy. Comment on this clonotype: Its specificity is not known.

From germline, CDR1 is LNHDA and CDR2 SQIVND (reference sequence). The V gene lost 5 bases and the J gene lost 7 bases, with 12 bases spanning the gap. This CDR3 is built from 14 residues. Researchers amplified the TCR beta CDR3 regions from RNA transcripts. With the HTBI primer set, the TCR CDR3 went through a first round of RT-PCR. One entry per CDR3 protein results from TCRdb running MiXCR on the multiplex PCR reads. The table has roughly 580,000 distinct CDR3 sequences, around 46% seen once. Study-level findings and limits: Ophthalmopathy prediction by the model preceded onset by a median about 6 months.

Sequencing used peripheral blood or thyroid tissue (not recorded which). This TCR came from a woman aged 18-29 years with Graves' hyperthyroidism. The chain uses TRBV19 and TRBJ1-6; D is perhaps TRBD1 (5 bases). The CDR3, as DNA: TGTGCCAGTAGTCAACCGCAGGGAAATTCACCCCTCCACTTT. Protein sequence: CASSQPQGNSPLHF.